This T cell receptor beta chain was observed in a study of yellow fever vaccine responses in identical twins. General study findings and limits: Reports say the vaccine T cell response in twins looked partly convergent and partly personalized.

One entry per CDR3 protein, called by TCRdb with MiXCR from the RT-PCR reads. The sample lists thousands of distinct CDR3 sequences, about 81% occurring once. Germline loops: CDR1 SGHKS, CDR2 YYEKEE (reference sequence). This CDR3 contains 15 residues. Trimming cost V 0 bases and J 0 bases, with 7 bases left between them. To note about this clonotype: What it binds is unknown.

The clonotype comes from a woman aged 18-30 years who received the yellow fever vaccine. The specimen was T cells from blood (PBMCs), unsorted or a sorted subset (not recorded which), collected before or after yellow fever vaccination (not recorded which). The J gene is TRBJ2-1, the V gene TRBV5-5; D is ambiguous. The CDR3: CASSLGSTSYNEQFF. CDR3 DNA sequence: TGTGCCAGCAGCTTGGGGAGTACCTCCTACAATGAGCAGTTCTTC.